Sequencing of this TCR beta chain was carried out in a study of blood T cell repertoires in COVID-19. Overall study context: Acute-phase and convalescent COVID-19 samples originated in the United States, Italy and Spain. T cells, B-cell-depleted T cells, or PBMCs provided the cDNA or gDNA that served as material.

Trimming took off 8 bases at V and 2 bases at J, with 13 bases between the two ends. This CDR3 has 15 amino acids. In germline, CDR1 is SGHAT, CDR2 FQNNGV. Original handling: Researchers report that nucleated cell counts were estimated from reference gene primer amplification. Here immunoSEQ multiplex PCR was the method, and the copy in TCRdb shows in-frame clones only, minus some. From that table come the V and J calls and clone size; the DNA was used to work out D and trimming. Among about 170,000 clones listed, roughly 80% were seen once. This clonotype was obtained from a man aged 65 to 85 with active or convalescent COVID-19. The specimen was peripheral blood. The chain employs TRBV11-2 and TRBJ1-6; possibly TRBD1 for D (5 bases). CDR3 nucleotides: TGTGCCAGCGGTAAGGGGATTGCCTATAATTCACCCCTCCACTTT. Protein product: CASGKGIAYNSPLHF.